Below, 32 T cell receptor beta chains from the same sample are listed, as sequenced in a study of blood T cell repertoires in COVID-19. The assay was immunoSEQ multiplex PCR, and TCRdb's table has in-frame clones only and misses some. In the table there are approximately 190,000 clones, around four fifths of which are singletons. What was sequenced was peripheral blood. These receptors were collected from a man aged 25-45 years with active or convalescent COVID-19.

As DNA, the CDR3 is TGTGCCAGCAGCTCGTCGGGAGACGGCTATAATTCACCCCTCCACTTT. Its translation: CASSSSGDGYNSPLHF. The genes are TRBV5-4 and TRBJ1-6; D unresolved. Per germline, CDR1 SGHNT and CDR2 YYREEE (reference sequence). The CDR3 is 16 residues long. The ends were cut back, 3 bases at V and 3 bases at J, with 13 bases in the middle.

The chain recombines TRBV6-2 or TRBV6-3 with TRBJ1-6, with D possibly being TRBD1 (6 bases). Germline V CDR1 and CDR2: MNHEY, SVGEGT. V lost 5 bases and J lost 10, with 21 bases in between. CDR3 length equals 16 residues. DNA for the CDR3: TGTGCCAGCAGTGACTGGGACACCGCTTTGGAATCACCCCTCCACTTT. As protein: CASSDWDTALESPLHF.

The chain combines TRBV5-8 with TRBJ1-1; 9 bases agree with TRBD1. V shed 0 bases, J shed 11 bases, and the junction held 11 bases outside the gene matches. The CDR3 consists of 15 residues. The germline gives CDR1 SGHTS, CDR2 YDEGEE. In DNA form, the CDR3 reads TGTGCCAGCAGCTTGGCCGGGACAGGGTCATTTCACGCTTTCTTT. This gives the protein CASSLAGTGSFHAFF.

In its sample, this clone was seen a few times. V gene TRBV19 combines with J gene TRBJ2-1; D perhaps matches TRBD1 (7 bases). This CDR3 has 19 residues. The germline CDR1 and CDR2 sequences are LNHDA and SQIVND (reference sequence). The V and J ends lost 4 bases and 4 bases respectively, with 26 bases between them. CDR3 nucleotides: TGTGCCAGTAGTAGTCAAGGAGGAGGGGGCGGAAGCGTATACAATGAGCAGTTCTTC. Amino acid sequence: CASSSQGGGGGSVYNEQFF.

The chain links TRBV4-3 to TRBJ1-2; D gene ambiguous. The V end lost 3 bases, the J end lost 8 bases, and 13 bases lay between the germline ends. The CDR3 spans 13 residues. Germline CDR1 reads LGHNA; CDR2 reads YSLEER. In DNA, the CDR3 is TGCGCCAGCAGCCATCCCTCGTCGAGGGGCTACACCTTC. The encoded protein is CASSHPSSRGYTF.

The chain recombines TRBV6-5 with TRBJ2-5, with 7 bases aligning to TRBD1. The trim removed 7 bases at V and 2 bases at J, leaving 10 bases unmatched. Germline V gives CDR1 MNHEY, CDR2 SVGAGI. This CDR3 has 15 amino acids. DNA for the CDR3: TGTGCCAGCAATCCGACAGGGCAGTCACAAGAGACCCAGTACTTC. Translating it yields CASNPTGQSQETQYF.

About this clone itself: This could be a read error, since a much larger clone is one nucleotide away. The CDR3 sequence is CASSLGQGGGYGYTF. CDR3 coding DNA: TGTGCCAGCAGCTTAGGGCAGGGAGGGGGCTATGGCTACACCTTC. This chain connects TRBV13 to TRBJ1-2; maybe TRBD1 (6 bases). V gave up 0 bases and J gave up 4 bases, with 12 bases separating them. There are 15 residues in the CDR3. Germline V CDR1 and CDR2: PRHDT, FYEKMQ (reference sequence).

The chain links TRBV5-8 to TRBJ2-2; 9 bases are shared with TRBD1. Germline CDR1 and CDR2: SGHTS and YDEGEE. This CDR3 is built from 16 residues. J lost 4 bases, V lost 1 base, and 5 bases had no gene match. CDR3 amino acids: CASSLQGQGSTGELFF. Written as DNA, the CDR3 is TGTGCCAGCAGCTTGCAAGGACAGGGGAGCACCGGGGAGCTGTTTTTT.

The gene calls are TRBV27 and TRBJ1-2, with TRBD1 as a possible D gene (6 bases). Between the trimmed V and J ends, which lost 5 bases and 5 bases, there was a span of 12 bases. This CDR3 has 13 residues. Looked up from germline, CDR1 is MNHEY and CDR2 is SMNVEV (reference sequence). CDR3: CASSPRTDYGYTF. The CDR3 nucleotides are TGTGCCAGCAGTCCAAGGACAGATTATGGCTACACCTTC.

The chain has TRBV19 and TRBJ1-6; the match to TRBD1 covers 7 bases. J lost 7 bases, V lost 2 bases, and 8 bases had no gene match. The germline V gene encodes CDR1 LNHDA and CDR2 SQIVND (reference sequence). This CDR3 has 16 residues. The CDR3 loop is CASSIRGDSLNSPLHF. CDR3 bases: TGTGCCAGTAGTATAAGGGGGGACAGCCTCAATTCACCCCTCCACTTT.

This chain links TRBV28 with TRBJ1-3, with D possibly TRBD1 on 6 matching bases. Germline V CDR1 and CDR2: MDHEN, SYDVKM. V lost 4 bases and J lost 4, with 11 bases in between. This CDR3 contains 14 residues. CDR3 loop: CASSSGTPGNTIYF. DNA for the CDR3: TGTGCCAGCAGTTCTGGGACACCCGGAAACACCATATATTTT.

The DNA for the CDR3 is TGTGCCAGCAGTTCCGAGGGGACAGCGAATTCACCCCTCCACTTT. It encodes CASSSEGTANSPLHF. The V gene is TRBV28, the J gene TRBJ1-6; 7 bases map to TRBD1. The CDR3 length is 15 residues. Trimming at V came to 4 bases and at J to 7 bases, leaving 7 bases not matched to a gene. Germline lookup yields CDR1 MDHEN and CDR2 SYDVKM.

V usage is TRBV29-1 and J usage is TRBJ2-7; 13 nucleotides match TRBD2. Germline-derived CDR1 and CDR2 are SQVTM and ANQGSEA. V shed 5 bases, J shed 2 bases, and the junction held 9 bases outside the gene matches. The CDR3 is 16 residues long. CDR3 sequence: CSVLAPGLAGPYEQYF. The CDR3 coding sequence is TGCAGCGTTCTGGCCCCGGGACTAGCGGGGCCCTACGAGCAGTACTTC.

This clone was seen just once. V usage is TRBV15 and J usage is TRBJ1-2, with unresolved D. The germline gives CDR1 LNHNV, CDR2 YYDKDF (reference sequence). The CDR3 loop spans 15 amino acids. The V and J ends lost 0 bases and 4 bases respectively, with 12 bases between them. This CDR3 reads CATSRDPTGTYGYTF. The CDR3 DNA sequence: TGTGCCACCAGCAGAGATCCCACCGGTACCTATGGCTACACCTTC.

CDR3 sequence reads: CASSQEQGTNSPLHF. The DNA for the CDR3 is TGTGCCAGCAGCCAAGAGCAGGGGACAAATTCACCCCTCCACTTT. The chain uses TRBV4-2 and TRBJ1-6; weak D call: TRBD1 (6 bases). The CDR3 has 15 residues. V was trimmed by 0 bases and J by 7 bases, leaving 10 bases between them. The germline V gene encodes CDR1 LGHNA and CDR2 YNFKEQ.

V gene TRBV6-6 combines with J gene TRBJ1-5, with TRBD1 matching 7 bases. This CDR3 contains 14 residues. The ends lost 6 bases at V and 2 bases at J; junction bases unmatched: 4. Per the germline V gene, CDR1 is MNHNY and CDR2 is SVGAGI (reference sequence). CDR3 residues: CASRYDRGNQPQHF. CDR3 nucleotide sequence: TGTGCCAGCAGGTACGACAGGGGCAATCAGCCCCAGCATTTT.

DNA of the CDR3: TGTGCCACCAGCAGTCGCCGCGGGATTAACTATGGCTACACCTTC. Its protein is CATSSRRGINYGYTF. The chain combines TRBV15 with TRBJ1-2, with D uncertain. Trimming removed 3 bases at V and 1 base at J, with 12 bases between. The CDR3 sequence is 15 residues long. Looked up from germline, CDR1 is LNHNV and CDR2 is YYDKDF (reference sequence).

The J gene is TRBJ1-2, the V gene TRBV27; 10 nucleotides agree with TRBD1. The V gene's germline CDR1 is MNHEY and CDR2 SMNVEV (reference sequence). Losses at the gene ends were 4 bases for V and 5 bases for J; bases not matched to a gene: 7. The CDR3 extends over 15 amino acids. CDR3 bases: TGTGCCAGCAGTTCGTCGACAGGGGGCGCGTATGGCTACACCTTC. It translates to CASSSSTGGAYGYTF.

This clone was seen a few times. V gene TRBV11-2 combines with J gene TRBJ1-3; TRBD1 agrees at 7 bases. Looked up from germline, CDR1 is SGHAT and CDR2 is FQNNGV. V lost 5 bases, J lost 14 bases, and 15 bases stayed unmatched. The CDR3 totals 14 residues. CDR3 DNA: TGTGCCAGCAGCACGACTGGGGGACAGTCTCGTCTATATTTT. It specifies CASSTTGGQSRLYF.

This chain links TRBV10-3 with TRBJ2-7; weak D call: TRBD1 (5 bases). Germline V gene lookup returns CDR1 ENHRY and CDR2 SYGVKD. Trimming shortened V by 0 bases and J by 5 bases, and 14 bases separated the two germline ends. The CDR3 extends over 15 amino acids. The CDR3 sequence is CAISESAGKVHEQYF. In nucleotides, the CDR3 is TGTGCCATCAGTGAGTCAGCAGGGAAGGTCCACGAGCAGTACTTC.

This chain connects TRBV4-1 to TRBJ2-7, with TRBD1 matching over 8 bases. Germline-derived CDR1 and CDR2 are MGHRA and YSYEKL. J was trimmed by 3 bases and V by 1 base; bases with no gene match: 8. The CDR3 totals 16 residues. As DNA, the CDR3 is TGCGCCAGCAGCCAAGTCCCGGGACAGGCGATCTACGAGCAGTACTTC. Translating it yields CASSQVPGQAIYEQYF.

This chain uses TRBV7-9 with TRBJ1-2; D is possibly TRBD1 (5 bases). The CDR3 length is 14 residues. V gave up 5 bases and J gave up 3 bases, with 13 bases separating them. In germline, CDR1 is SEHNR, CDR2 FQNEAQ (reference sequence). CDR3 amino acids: CASSPGGDYYGYTF. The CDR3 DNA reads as TGTGCCAGCAGCCCCGGGGGGGATTACTATGGCTACACCTTC.

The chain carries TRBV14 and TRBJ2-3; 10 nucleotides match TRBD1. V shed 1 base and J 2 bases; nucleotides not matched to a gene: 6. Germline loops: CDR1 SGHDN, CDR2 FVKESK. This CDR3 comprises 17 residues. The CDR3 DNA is TGTGCCAGCAGCCAAGGGCCTGGGACAGGGGTCACAGATACGCAGTATTTT. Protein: CASSQGPGTGVTDTQYF. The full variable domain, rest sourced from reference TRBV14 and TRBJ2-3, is EAGVTQFPSHSVIEKGQTVTLRCDPISGHDNLYWYRRVMGKEIKFLLHFVKESKQDESGMPNNRFLAERTGGTYSTLKVQPAELEDSGVYFCASSQGPGTGVTDTQYFGPGTRLTVL.

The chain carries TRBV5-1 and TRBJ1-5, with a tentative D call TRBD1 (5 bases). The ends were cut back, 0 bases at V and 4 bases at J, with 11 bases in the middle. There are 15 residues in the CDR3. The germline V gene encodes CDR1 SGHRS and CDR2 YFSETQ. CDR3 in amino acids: CASSLVEGRNQPQHF. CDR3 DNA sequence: TGCGCCAGCAGCTTGGTAGAGGGGAGGAATCAGCCCCAGCATTTT.

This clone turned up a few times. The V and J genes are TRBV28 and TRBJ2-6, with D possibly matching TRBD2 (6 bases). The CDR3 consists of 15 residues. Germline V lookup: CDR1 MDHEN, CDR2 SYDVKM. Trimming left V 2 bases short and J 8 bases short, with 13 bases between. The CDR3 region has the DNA TGTGCCAGCAGTTTAAGTCGCGGGGCATCCAACGTCCTGACTTTC. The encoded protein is CASSLSRGASNVLTF.

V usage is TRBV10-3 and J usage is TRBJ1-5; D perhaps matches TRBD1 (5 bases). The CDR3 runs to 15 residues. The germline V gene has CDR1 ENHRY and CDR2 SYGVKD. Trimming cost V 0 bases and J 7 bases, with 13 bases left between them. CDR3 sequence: CAISESGEGSQPQHF. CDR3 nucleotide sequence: TGTGCCATCAGTGAGTCGGGGGAGGGGAGCCAGCCCCAGCATTTT.

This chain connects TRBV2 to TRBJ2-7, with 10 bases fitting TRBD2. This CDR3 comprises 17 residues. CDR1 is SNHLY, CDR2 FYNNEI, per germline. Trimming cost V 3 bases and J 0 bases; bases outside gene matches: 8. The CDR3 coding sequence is TGTGCCAGCAGTGAGTTTAGCGGGAGGACCGGCTCCTACGAGCAGTACTTC. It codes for CASSEFSGRTGSYEQYF. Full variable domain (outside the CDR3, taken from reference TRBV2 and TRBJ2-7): EPEVTQTPSHQVTQMGQEVILRCVPISNHLYFYWYRQILGQKVEFLVSFYNNEISEKSEIFDDQFSVERPDGSNFTLKIRSTKLEDSAMYFCASSEFSGRTGSYEQYFGPGTRLTVT.

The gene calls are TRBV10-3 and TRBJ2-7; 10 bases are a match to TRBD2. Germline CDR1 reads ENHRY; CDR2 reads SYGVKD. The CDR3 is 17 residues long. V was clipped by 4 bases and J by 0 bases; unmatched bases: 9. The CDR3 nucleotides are TGTGCCATCAGTGGATCCGCTCTAGCGGGGGCCTCCTACGAGCAGTACTTC. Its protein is CAISGSALAGASYEQYF.

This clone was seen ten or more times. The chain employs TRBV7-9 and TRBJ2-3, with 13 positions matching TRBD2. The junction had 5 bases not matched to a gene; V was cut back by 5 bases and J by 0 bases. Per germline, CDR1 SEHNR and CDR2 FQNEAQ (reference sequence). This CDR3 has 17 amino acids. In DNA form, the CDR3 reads TGTGCCAGCAGCCACGGACTAGCGGGGGATAGCACAGATACGCAGTATTTT. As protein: CASSHGLAGDSTDTQYF.

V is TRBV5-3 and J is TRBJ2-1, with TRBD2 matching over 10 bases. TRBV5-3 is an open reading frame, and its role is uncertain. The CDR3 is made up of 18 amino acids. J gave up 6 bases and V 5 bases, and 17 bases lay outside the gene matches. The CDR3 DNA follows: TGTGCCAGAAGGGAGTTTTCCCTAGCGGGAGCGGGCGGCAATGAGCAGTTCTTC. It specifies CARREFSLAGAGGNEQFF.

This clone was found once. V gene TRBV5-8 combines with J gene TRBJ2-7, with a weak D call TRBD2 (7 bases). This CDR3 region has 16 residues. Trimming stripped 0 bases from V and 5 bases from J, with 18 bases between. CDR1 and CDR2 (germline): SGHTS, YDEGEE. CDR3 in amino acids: CASSLDEGGGDDEQYV. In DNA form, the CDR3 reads TGTGCCAGCAGCTTGGACGAGGGGGGGGGAGACGACGAGCAGTACGTC.

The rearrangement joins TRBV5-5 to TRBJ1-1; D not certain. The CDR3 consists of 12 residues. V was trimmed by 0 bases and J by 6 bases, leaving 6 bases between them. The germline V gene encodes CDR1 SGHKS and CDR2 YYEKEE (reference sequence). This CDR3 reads CASSLVRSEAFF. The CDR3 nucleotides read TGTGCCAGCAGCTTGGTCAGGTCTGAAGCTTTCTTT. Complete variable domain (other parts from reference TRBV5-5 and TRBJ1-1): DAGVTQSPTHLIKTRGQQVTLRCSPISGHKSVSWYQQVLGQGPQFIFQYYEKEERGRGNFPDRFSARQFPNYSSELNVNALLLGDSALYLCASSLVRSEAFFGQGTRLTVV.